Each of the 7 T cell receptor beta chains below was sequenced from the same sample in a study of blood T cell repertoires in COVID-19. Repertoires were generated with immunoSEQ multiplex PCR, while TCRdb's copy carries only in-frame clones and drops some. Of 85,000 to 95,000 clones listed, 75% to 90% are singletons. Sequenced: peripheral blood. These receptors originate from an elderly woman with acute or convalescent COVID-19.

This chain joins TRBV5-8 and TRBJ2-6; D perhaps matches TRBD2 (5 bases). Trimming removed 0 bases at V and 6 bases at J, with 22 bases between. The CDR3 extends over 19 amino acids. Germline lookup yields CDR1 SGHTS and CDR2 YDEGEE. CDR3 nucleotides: TGTGCCAGCAGCTTGGTACGCAGCCCTCCCGGGAAAGTGGCCAACGTCCTGACTTTC. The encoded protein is CASSLVRSPPGKVANVLTF.

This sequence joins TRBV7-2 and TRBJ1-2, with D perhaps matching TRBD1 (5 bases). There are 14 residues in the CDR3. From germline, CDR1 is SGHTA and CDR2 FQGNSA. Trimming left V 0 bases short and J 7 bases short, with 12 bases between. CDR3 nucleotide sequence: TGTGCCAGCAGCTTAGCGCGGACCCAGGGTGGCTACACCTTC. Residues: CASSLARTQGGYTF. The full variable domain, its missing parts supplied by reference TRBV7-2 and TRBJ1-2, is GAGVSQSPSNKVTEKGKDVELRCDPISGHTALYWYRQSLGQGLEFLIYFQGNSAPDKSGLPSDRFSAERTGGSVSTLTIQRTQQEDSAVYLCASSLARTQGGYTFGSGTRLTVV.

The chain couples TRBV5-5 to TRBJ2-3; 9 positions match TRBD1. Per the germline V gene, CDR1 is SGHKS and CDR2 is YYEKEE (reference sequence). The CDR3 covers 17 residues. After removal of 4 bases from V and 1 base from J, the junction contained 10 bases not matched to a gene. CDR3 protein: CASSRPGQGPGTDTQYF. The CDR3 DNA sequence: TGTGCCAGCAGCCGGCCGGGACAGGGCCCGGGCACAGATACGCAGTATTTT.

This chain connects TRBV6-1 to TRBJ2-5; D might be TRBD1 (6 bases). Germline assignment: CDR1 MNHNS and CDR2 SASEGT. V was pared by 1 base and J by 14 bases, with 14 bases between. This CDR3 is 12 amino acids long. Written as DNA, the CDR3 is TGTGCCAGCAGTGAAGGGAGACAGGACCGATACTTC. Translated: CASSEGRQDRYF.

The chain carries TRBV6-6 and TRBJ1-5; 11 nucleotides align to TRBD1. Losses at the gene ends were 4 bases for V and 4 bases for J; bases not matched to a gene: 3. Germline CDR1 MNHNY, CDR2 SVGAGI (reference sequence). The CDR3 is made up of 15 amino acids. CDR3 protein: CASSFGQGANQPQHF. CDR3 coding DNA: TGTGCCAGCAGTTTCGGACAGGGGGCAAATCAGCCCCAGCATTTT.

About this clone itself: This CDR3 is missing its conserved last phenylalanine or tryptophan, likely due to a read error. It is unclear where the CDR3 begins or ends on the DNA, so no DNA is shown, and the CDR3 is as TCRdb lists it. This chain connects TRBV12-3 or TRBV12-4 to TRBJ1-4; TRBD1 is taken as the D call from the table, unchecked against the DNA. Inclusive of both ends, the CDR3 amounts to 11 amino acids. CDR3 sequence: CASSRDRGPSG.

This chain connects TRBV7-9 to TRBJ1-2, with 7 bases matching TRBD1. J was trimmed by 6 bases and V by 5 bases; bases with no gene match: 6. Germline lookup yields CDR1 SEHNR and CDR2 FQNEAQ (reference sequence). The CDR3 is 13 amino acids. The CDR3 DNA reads TGTGCCAGCAGCACCCCGACAGGGAATGGCTACACCTTC. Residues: CASSTPTGNGYTF.